This T cell receptor (beta chain) was sequenced for a study of T-cell memory formation after mild COVID-19. TCRdb reprocessed the 5' RACE reads via MiXCR and lists one record per CDR3 protein. The sample yields roughly 600,000 distinct CDR3 sequences, about 20% seen once. This clonotype was counted only a few times. Germline assignment: CDR1 MNHEY and CDR2 SVGEGT. This CDR3 is built from 18 residues. The V gene end was trimmed by 0 bases and the J gene end by 1 base; junction bases not matched to a gene: 4. The TCR comes from an adult woman who had mild COVID-19 (a few samples of this study predate the infection). Cell type and time point are not known. The chain is built from TRBV6-2 or TRBV6-3 and TRBJ2-2; TRBD2 aligns across 11 bases. The specimen sequenced was PBMCs or a T cell subset sorted from them (not recorded which). CDR3 region: CASSYSGLAGGNTGELFF. The CDR3, as DNA: TGTGCCAGCAGTTACTCAGGGCTAGCGGGAGGGAACACCGGGGAGCTGTTTTTT.